This T cell receptor (beta chain) was sequenced during a study of cytomegalovirus exposure and HLA in healthy donors. Study-wide results and caveats: One later analysis reportedly identified an Asian-associated ancestry cluster that showed fewer N-insertions than the approximately 700-donor mean. According to reports, the classifier identified cytomegalovirus status with high specificity and sensitivity.

The V gene end was trimmed by 0 bases and the J gene end by 1 base; junction bases not matched to a gene: 4. Germline values: CDR1 SGHRS, CDR2 YFSETQ. CDR3 length: 16 residues. Comments on this clone: The antigen remains undetermined.

The PCR used 60 Vbeta and 13 Jbeta primers. Only in-frame clones appear in the TCRdb table, and some are missing; sequencing was by immunoSEQ multiplex PCR. The sample contains hundreds of thousands of clones, 70% to 90% of which appear only once. The gene calls are TRBV5-1 and TRBJ2-5; TRBD2 agrees at 9 bases. Material for sequencing was PBMCs. The receptor was isolated from a woman aged 18-30 years in good health and CMV-seronegative. CDR3 sequence reads: CASSLGGGGLQETQYF. CDR3 coding DNA: TGCGCCAGCAGCTTGGGCGGGGGGGGGCTCCAAGAGACCCAGTACTTC.